A single TCR beta chain is shown here with its context. This sample is drawn from a study of T cell changes during pregnancy in multiple sclerosis. Trimming stripped 2 bases from V and 2 bases from J, with 9 bases between. This CDR3 spans 14 amino acids. CDR1 and CDR2 (germline): MNHNS, SASEGT. The table came from immunoSEQ multiplex PCR; TCRdb's copy has only in-frame clones and leaves some out. The sample has roughly 80,000 clones, 90% to 95% seen once; the top ten hold 2.6%. The sequence came from a female donor in good health, enrolled as a control in a pregnancy study. This specimen consisted of peripheral blood, obtained after pregnancy. V and J are TRBV6-1 and TRBJ1-2; D is possibly TRBD1 (5 bases). CDR3 sequence (DNA): TGTGCCAGCAGTGAATCCCCAGGGAACTATGGCTACACCTTC. Its translation: CASSESPGNYGYTF.